This is a list of T cell receptor beta chains from one sample in a study of neoadjuvant anti-PD-1 for oral cavity cancer. The protocol was immunoSEQ multiplex PCR, while the TCRdb copy is restricted to in-frame clones and leaves out a portion. Of over 15,000 clones in the sample, roughly 70% were seen once. Sequences were derived from PBMCs, sampled before nivolumab (anti-PD-1) treatment. These receptors were collected from a person between 40 and 85 years old with oral cavity squamous cell carcinoma. Each CDR3 is given with its conserved first and last residue.

v_gene	j_gene	CDR3aa
TRBV4-1	TRBJ2-4	CASSTKKVGLAVAKNIQYF
TRBV5-1	TRBJ2-1	CASRIAGGYNEQFF
TRBV27	TRBJ2-7	CASSPASGRAREQYF
TRBV5-4	TRBJ2-3	CASSSGRAGYTDTQYF
TRBV28	TRBJ2-1	CASSKGDGKSYNEQFF
TRBV6-1	TRBJ2-1	CASSEKGGHEQFF
TRBV15	TRBJ2-1	CATSRALSMRHTTIKQFF
TRBV5-8	TRBJ1-5	CASSFGPDQPQHF
TRBV9	TRBJ1-2	CASSVGVGGMNYGYTF
TRBV14	TRBJ1-1	CASSRTAGSTEAFF
TRBV5-1	TRBJ2-1	CASKNAGGYEQFF
TRBV7-9	TRBJ2-1	CASSLVSAKSSYNEQFF
TRBV7-6	TRBJ1-6	CASSSPGKNSPLHF